This section outlines one T cell receptor (beta chain) sequence together with its context. Its antigen remains undetermined. Base-call qualities are not available, and no considerably larger clone is one nucleotide away. One collaborating source in Seattle enrolled patients during active infection and followed them longitudinally through the course of disease. The collaborating institutions used their own protocols to collect whole blood in K2EDTA tubes. For TCRbeta analysis, collaborator samples were shipped as frozen whole blood, as isolated PBMCs, or as DNA extracted from either sample type. The data originate from a study of blood T cell repertoires in COVID-19 (dated by TCRdb to the early 2020s). Background for the entire study: Samples from collaborators originated in the United States, Italy and Spain and spanned both the acute and convalescent phases of COVID-19. HLA class I and class II types, where available, came from metadata supplied by the sample provider rather than from assay-based typing. The dataset comprised deeply sampled blood TCRbeta repertoires from subjects exposed to, actively infected with, or recovered from COVID-19. The sample metadata nearly always contained a de-identified subject ID, COVID-19 status, age in years and sex. The prospective study material was composed of cDNA or gDNA derived from T cells, B-cell-depleted T cells, or PBMCs. The repertoires were released in a freely available public database meant as a resource for research on the immune response to SARS-CoV-2. Samples were obtained from the ongoing ImmuneRACE study (first 160 participants) and from some 1,300 subjects provided by 6 global collaborators.

TCRbeta CDR3 regions were amplified from genomic DNA by means of the immunoSEQ Assay, a bias-controlled multiplex PCR. The original pipeline was this. The number of nucleated cells in each sample was estimated by amplification of reference gene primers within the assay. Sequence reads were collapsed and filtered to measure the absolute abundance of every unique TCRbeta CDR3 rearrangement. For each sample, productive Simpson clonality was calculated as the square root of Simpson's diversity index over productive rearrangements. In its TCRdb copy, this immuneACCESS table keeps in-frame sequences only and misses some clones. Where compared with another copy, unresolved V genes explain less than half of these, and the others have no known cause. For V, J and clone size, that table is used; D and trimming come from the DNA. Counted in this sample were nearly 95,000 clones; roughly 70% of them appeared once. The ten largest clonotypes hold 3.9% of the sample.

General findings and caveats noted by the study authors: How much clinical and demographic metadata was included differed by source and by participant, and the metadata was provided uncurated.

The CDR3 starts with the cysteine, ends with the phenylalanine, and has 17 residues. Just CDR3 DNA is preserved here, 51 bases in frame from base 1. Per the germline V gene, SGHVS is the CDR1 and FQNEAQ is the CDR2. Germline trimming: 5 bases from V, 8 bases from J; junction bases outside gene matches: 20. The sequenced sample consisted of peripheral blood. In this chain, TRBV7-8 is recombined with TRBJ1-2; 7 nucleotides in the junction match TRBD1. The receptor comes from a man between 65 and 85 years old with COVID-19, enrolled during active disease. The CDR3 region: CASSRDITTGASGGYTF. The DNA is as follows: TGTGCCAGCAGCCGAGATATTACTACAGGGGCTTCAGGAGGCTACACCTTC.